The 25 T cell receptor beta chains presented below share a single source sample, sequenced in a study of blood T cell repertoires in COVID-19. The assay was immunoSEQ multiplex PCR, and TCRdb's table has in-frame clones only and misses some. This table holds 360,000 or so clones, around nine tenths found once. The sequenced sample was PBMCs or T cells enriched from blood (not recorded which). These receptors originate from a woman aged 25 to 45 who had been exposed to COVID-19.

This clone was seen a few times. The gene calls are TRBV21-1 and TRBJ1-5. TRBV21-1 is flagged as a pseudogene. The CDR3 totals 13 residues. CDR3 sequence (DNA): TGTGCCAGCAGCGGACTGGGCAATCAGCCCCAGCATTTT. Translation: CASSGLGNQPQHF.

J is TRBJ2-1 and V is TRBV14; TRBD2 matches at 9 bases. V lost 4 bases and J lost 8; bases outside the gene matches: 9. The CDR3 length is 15 residues. Per germline, CDR1 SGHDN and CDR2 FVKESK. The CDR3 protein is CASSLGLALIHEQFF. The DNA of the CDR3 is TGTGCCAGCAGCCTGGGACTAGCATTGATCCATGAGCAGTTCTTC.

This chain joins TRBV24-1 and TRBJ1-1; 7 nucleotides line up with TRBD1. V shed 4 bases, J shed 1 base, and the junction held 11 bases outside the gene matches. This CDR3 comprises 17 residues. Germline CDR1 and CDR2: KGHDR and SFDVKD. CDR3 sequence reads: CATSEVTQGRANTEAFF. For the CDR3, the DNA is TGTGCCACCAGTGAAGTAACACAGGGGCGGGCGAACACTGAAGCTTTCTTT.

Points on this clone: The identical CDR3 is also encoded by other nucleotide sequences in the sample. The rearrangement uses TRBV18 and TRBJ1-5; TRBD1 matches at 7 bases. Unmatched junction bases numbered 3, after V lost 4 bases and J lost 0 bases. CDR1 and CDR2 (germline): KGHSH, LQKENI. This CDR3 comprises 15 residues. The CDR3 loop reads CASSLDRDSNQPQHF. CDR3 in DNA: TGTGCCAGCTCACTCGACAGGGATAGCAATCAGCCCCAGCATTTT.

The chain links TRBV18 to TRBJ1-2; D is possibly TRBD1 (5 bases). This CDR3 contains 14 residues. Germline-derived CDR1 and CDR2 are KGHSH and LQKENI. V was shortened by 3 bases and J by 4 bases, with 12 bases between the two germline ends. The CDR3 region has the DNA TGTGCCAGCTCACCGGGGGAGGTCGCCTATGGCTACACCTTC. This encodes CASSPGEVAYGYTF.

The count of this clone is one. The CDR3 loop is CASSTGRGLRGYTF. CDR3 DNA sequence: TGTGCCAGTAGTACCGGACGGGGACTACGAGGCTACACCTTC. This chain links TRBV19 with TRBJ1-2; a possible D gene is TRBD1 (5 bases). This CDR3 region has 14 residues. V was clipped by 4 bases and J by 8 bases, with 17 bases between them. Germline values: CDR1 LNHDA, CDR2 SQIVND (reference sequence).

The chain carries TRBV9 and TRBJ2-1; 10 bases match TRBD2. The CDR3 runs to 17 residues. In germline, CDR1 is SGDLS, CDR2 YYNGEE. V gave up 4 bases and J gave up 9 bases; unmatched junction bases: 16. In nucleotides, the CDR3 is TGTGCCAGCAGCCCCCTGGGGCTAGCGGGAGTTGGTGGTGAGCAGTTCTTC. Protein product: CASSPLGLAGVGGEQFF.

The CDR3 loop is CASSLHSRGQTEAFF. Written as DNA, the CDR3 is TGTGCCAGCAGTTTACATTCCAGGGGGCAGACTGAAGCTTTCTTT. This chain joins TRBV28 and TRBJ1-1; 8 bases are shared with TRBD1. Trimming took 2 bases from V and 5 from J; bases not matched to a gene: 7. This CDR3 has 15 residues. Germline V lookup: CDR1 MDHEN, CDR2 SYDVKM.

The chain uses TRBV27 and TRBJ1-1; 7 bases are shared with TRBD1. Germline CDR1 reads MNHEY; CDR2 reads SMNVEV (reference sequence). The junction had 10 bases not matched to a gene; V was cut back by 3 bases and J by 3 bases. The CDR3 covers 16 residues. The DNA of the CDR3 is TGTGCCAGCAGTTTGGAGCTAAGGGGGCCATACACTGAAGCTTTCTTT. Its protein is CASSLELRGPYTEAFF.

V and J are TRBV7-9 and TRBJ2-2; the match to TRBD1 covers 7 bases. The J segment lost 5 bases and the V segment lost 5 bases, leaving 11 bases of the junction unmatched. This CDR3 region has 16 residues. From germline, CDR1 is SEHNR and CDR2 FQNEAQ (reference sequence). The CDR3 region is CASSPRAGGRTGELFF. In DNA, the CDR3 is TGTGCCAGCAGCCCCCGGGCAGGGGGAAGGACCGGGGAGCTGTTTTTT.

This clone was seen once. CDR3 sequence reads: CASRGQDRTFNEKLFF. The CDR3 DNA sequence: TGTGCCAGCAGAGGACAGGATCGCACCTTTAATGAAAAACTGTTTTTT. The rearrangement uses TRBV25-1 and TRBJ1-4, with TRBD1 identical over 7 bases. The junction had 11 bases not matched to a gene; V was cut back by 6 bases and J by 4 bases. Per germline, CDR1 MGHDK and CDR2 SYGVNS. This CDR3 spans 16 amino acids. Variable domain in full (rest from reference TRBV25-1 and TRBJ1-4): EADIYQTPRYLVIGTGKKITLECSQTMGHDKMYWYQQDPGMELHLIHYSYGVNSTEKGDLSSESTVSRIRTEHFPLTLESARPSHTSQYLCASRGQDRTFNEKLFFGSGTQLSVL.

This clone was recorded once. The chain carries TRBV10-3 and TRBJ1-1; 8 bases line up with TRBD1. CDR1 is ENHRY, CDR2 SYGVKD, per germline. This CDR3 region has 14 residues. J lost 0 bases, V lost 6 bases, and 3 bases had no gene match. As DNA, the CDR3 is TGTGCCATCAGGGGACAGGTTATGAACACTGAAGCTTTCTTT. Translated, it gives CAIRGQVMNTEAFF.

The chain links TRBV7-9 to TRBJ2-6; D possibly corresponds to TRBD1 (6 bases). V lost 5 bases and J 1 base, leaving 9 bases between the germline ends. The CDR3 runs to 15 residues. Germline V lookup: CDR1 SEHNR, CDR2 FQNEAQ (reference sequence). CDR3 nucleotide sequence: TGTGCCAGCAGCCCAGACAGGTCTGGGGCCAACGTCCTGACTTTC. Its protein product is CASSPDRSGANVLTF.

The V call is TRBV2, the J call TRBJ2-5; possibly TRBD2 for D (5 bases). The length of the CDR3 is 14 residues. CDR1 and CDR2 (germline): SNHLY, FYNNEI. V lost 3 bases, J lost 9 bases, and 17 bases lay in between. CDR3 DNA: TGTGCCAGCAGTGATGGAGACGTGGACGGGGCCCAGTACTTC. Protein: CASSDGDVDGAQYF.

This clone has only one observation. The chain combines TRBV19 with TRBJ1-5; D not certain. Trimming removed 5 bases from V and 5 bases from J, with 10 bases in between. CDR3 length: 13 amino acids. Germline V gives CDR1 LNHDA, CDR2 SQIVND (reference sequence). CDR3 DNA sequence: TGTGCCAGTAGTGCCCAGAACCATCAGCCCCAGCATTTT. It yields the protein CASSAQNHQPQHF.

Written as DNA, the CDR3 is TGTGCCAGCAGCTTAGTAGGACAGGGTACCGAGCAGTACTTC. Translated: CASSLVGQGTEQYF. The V call is TRBV7-2, the J call TRBJ2-7, with 8 bases lining up with TRBD1. Germline V gene data show CDR1 as SGHTA and CDR2 as FQGNSA. V dropped 1 base and J dropped 6; count of bases not matched to a gene: 5. This CDR3 has 14 amino acids.

Worth noting for this clone: The sample holds other DNA sequences that translate to the same CDR3. The genes are TRBV5-1 and TRBJ2-5; TRBD1 might be the D (7 bases). V was clipped by 2 bases and J by 7 bases, with 12 bases between them. The CDR3 has 13 amino acids. Germline V gene lookup returns CDR1 SGHRS and CDR2 YFSETQ. The CDR3 protein is CASSFGQGGTQYF. In DNA form, the CDR3 reads TGCGCCAGCAGCTTTGGCCAGGGGGGGACCCAGTACTTC.

The gene calls are TRBV20-1 and TRBJ1-1; D is ambiguous. The CDR3 loop spans 11 amino acids. V lost 4 bases, J lost 11 bases, and 14 bases lay in between. Germline V gene lookup returns CDR1 DFQATT and CDR2 SNEGSKA (reference sequence). In nucleotides, the CDR3 is TGCAGTGCTATTCCACCCCCTAGTGCTTTCTTT. Translation: CSAIPPPSAFF.

This clone was counted once. For the CDR3, the DNA is TGTGCCAGCAGCTCCCCTGGGGACACTTATGAGCAGTTCTTC. Translated, it gives CASSSPGDTYEQFF. The chain carries TRBV7-3 and TRBJ2-1; TRBD1 might be the D (6 bases). This CDR3 has 14 amino acids. Trimming cost V 4 bases and J 8 bases, with 15 bases left between them. CDR1 and CDR2 (germline): SGHTA, FQGTGA.

The rearrangement uses TRBV30 and TRBJ2-4; D is perhaps TRBD1 (5 bases). CDR1 GTSNPN and CDR2 SVGIG come from the germline V gene (reference sequence). Trimming shortened V by 2 bases and J by 5 bases, and 7 bases separated the two germline ends. The length of the CDR3 is 12 residues. The CDR3 is CAWSKGENIQYF. CDR3 bases: TGTGCCTGGAGTAAAGGGGAAAACATTCAGTACTTC.

The chain employs TRBV6-5 and TRBJ1-4; D gene ambiguous. The germline CDR1 and CDR2 sequences are MNHEY and SVGAGI. V lost 5 bases and J lost 10, with 17 bases in between. This CDR3 has 14 residues. CDR3 coding DNA: TGTGCCAGCAGTCCCCGGTGGGGTGGAGGAAAACTGTTTTTT. Residues: CASSPRWGGGKLFF.

The V and J genes are TRBV12-3 or TRBV12-4 and TRBJ1-5, with D possibly being TRBD1 (5 bases). V lost 8 bases and J lost 1, with 9 bases in between. This CDR3 is built from 13 residues. DNA for the CDR3: TGTGCCAGCGATCCAGGGAGCAATCAGCCCCAGCATTTT. Translation: CASDPGSNQPQHF.

The chain couples TRBV15 to TRBJ1-5; maybe TRBD1 (5 bases). With 0 bases removed from V and 4 bases from J, the gap between germline ends came to 19 bases. The germline gives CDR1 LNHNV, CDR2 YYDKDF (reference sequence). This CDR3 spans 18 amino acids. The CDR3 spells CATSRESATDLKNQPQHF. DNA for the CDR3: TGTGCCACCAGCAGAGAATCCGCGACAGACCTCAAAAATCAGCCCCAGCATTTT.

The chain combines TRBV9 with TRBJ2-2; 8 bases agree with TRBD2. V lost 0 bases to trimming and J lost 6 bases; unmatched junction nucleotides: 16. The CDR3 loop spans 19 amino acids. Germline loops: CDR1 SGDLS, CDR2 YYNGEE. Here the CDR3 DNA reads TGTGCCAGCAGCGTAGAGGGTCAAGGGAGCGGGAGAGGGGCCGGGGAGCTGTTTTTT. It encodes CASSVEGQGSGRGAGELFF. The variable domain in full, completed from reference TRBV9 and TRBJ2-2, reads DSGVTQTPKHLITATGQRVTLRCSPRSGDLSVYWYQQSLDQGLQFLIQYYNGEERAKGNILERFSAQQFPDLHSELNLSSLELGDSALYFCASSVEGQGSGRGAGELFFGEGSRLTVL.

J is TRBJ2-1 and V is TRBV28, with no clear D. There are 13 residues in the CDR3. Per germline, CDR1 MDHEN and CDR2 SYDVKM. Trimming pared 5 bases from V and 2 bases from J, leaving 7 bases between. The CDR3: CASSPNAYNEQFF. The CDR3 region has the DNA TGTGCCAGCAGTCCTAACGCCTACAATGAGCAGTTCTTC.